The 26 T cell receptor beta chains reported below all come from one sample, sequenced in a study of T cells in Graves' hyperthyroidism and ophthalmopathy (dated by TCRdb to between 2018 and 2020). Library preparation used multiplex PCR. Sequencer: Illumina HiSeq 2000. The TCR beta CDR3 regions were amplified from RNA transcripts. For the first round of RT-PCR on the TCR CDR3, the HTBI primer set was used together with the Qiagen OneStep RT-PCR kit. The public reads were reprocessed in TCRdb via fastp at Q25 and MiXCR, keeping in-frame beta chains. CDR3 protein duplicates are merged, each entry listing the most common genes and DNA. This sample comprises around 300,000 distinct CDR3 sequences, more than 11% of them detected only once. Clones ranked in the top ten supply 20% to 25% of the sample. Sequenced input: blood. The receptor set was obtained from a woman in her thirties with Graves' hyperthyroidism.

This chain joins TRBV6-2 or TRBV6-3 and TRBJ2-4; no clear D. The CDR3 consists of 12 residues. The V gene lost 7 bases and the J gene lost 2 bases, with 6 bases spanning the gap. CDR1 is MNHEY and CDR2 is SVGEGT in the germline V gene. The CDR3 nucleotides are TGTGCCAGCACTAGTACCAAAAACATTCAGTACTTC. The encoded protein is CASTSTKNIQYF.

V and J are TRBV5-6 and TRBJ1-1, with D unclear. Germline-derived CDR1 and CDR2 are SGHDT and YYEEEE. The CDR3 sequence is 11 residues long. V lost 7 bases and J 7 bases, leaving 11 bases between the germline ends. CDR3 sequence: CASSSSCEAFF. The CDR3 coding sequence is TGTGCCAGCTCCTCATCTTGTGAAGCTTTCTTT.

Only a few counts were recorded for this clonotype. The chain combines TRBV13 with TRBJ2-7; D not resolved. CDR1 is PRHDT and CDR2 is FYEKMQ in the germline V gene (reference sequence). Trimming removed 2 bases from V and 2 bases from J, with 13 bases in between. CDR3 length equals 15 residues. The CDR3 loop is CASSLKVNPTYEQYF. CDR3 DNA sequence: TGTGCCAGCAGCTTAAAGGTAAATCCTACCTACGAGCAGTACTTC.

This clonotype was recorded at least ten times. The rearrangement joins TRBV28 to TRBJ2-2, with D possibly matching TRBD2 (5 bases). From germline, CDR1 is MDHEN and CDR2 SYDVKM. CDR3 size: 15 residues. V was clipped by 7 bases and J by 3 bases, with 15 bases between them. The CDR3, as DNA: TGTGCCAGCATAGAGGGCGGAAGAGACACCGGGGAGCTGTTTTTT. This encodes CASIEGGRDTGELFF.

This clonotype was seen once. A read error may explain this, as a much larger clone is one base away. The gene calls are TRBV9 and TRBJ2-2; TRBD1 is a possible D gene (6 bases). CDR1 SGDLS and CDR2 YYNGEE come from the germline V gene. The CDR3 extends over 16 amino acids. The CDR3 bases are TGTGCCAGCAGCCCGGGGACGGGACAAAGGCGAGGGGGGCTGTTTTTT. Encoded protein: CASSPGTGQRRGGLFF. Variable domain in full (rest from reference TRBV9 and TRBJ2-2): DSGVTQTPKHLITATGQRVTLRCSPRSGDLSVYWYQQSLDQGLQFLIQYYNGEERAKGNILERFSAQQFPDLHSELNLSSLELGDSALYFCASSPGTGQRRGGLFFGEGSRLTVL.

DNA for the CDR3: TGTGCCAGCAGCTCGCTAATGGACTTTAATAATTCACCCCTCCACTTT. Its protein is CASSSLMDFNNSPLHF. The chain combines TRBV11-2 with TRBJ1-6, with D unresolved. Germline loops: CDR1 SGHAT, CDR2 FQNNGV. This CDR3 is built from 16 residues. V was cut by 4 bases and J by 5 bases, with 15 bases left in between.

The sample holds a few counts of this clonotype. The rearrangement joins TRBV2 to TRBJ2-1; 7 nucleotides match TRBD2. From germline, CDR1 is SNHLY and CDR2 FYNNEI. This CDR3 has 16 residues. V shed 7 bases and J 4 bases; nucleotides not matched to a gene: 13. CDR3 residues: CASTGLVLPQYNEQFF. CDR3 DNA sequence: TGTGCCAGCACAGGACTAGTCCTCCCACAATACAATGAGCAGTTCTTC.

The chain employs TRBV20-1 and TRBJ1-5; 9 bases fit TRBD1. Per the germline V gene, CDR1 is DFQATT and CDR2 is SNEGSKA (reference sequence). The CDR3 length is 13 residues. V shed 4 bases, J shed 4 bases, and the junction held 2 bases outside the gene matches. The CDR3, as DNA: TGCAGTGCTATCGGACAGGGGAATCAGCCCCAGCATTTT. Its protein is CSAIGQGNQPQHF.

A note on this clonotype: This sequence may be a read error, since a much larger clone differs from it by one base. The chain employs TRBV11-2 and TRBJ2-1, with D maybe TRBD1 (5 bases). This CDR3 has 13 amino acids. The V end lost 5 bases, the J end lost 11 bases, and 16 bases lay between the germline ends. Germline CDR1 is SGHAT and CDR2 is FQNNGV. The CDR3 loop reads CASSPGAATQQFF. CDR3 DNA sequence: TGTGCCAGCAGCCCTGGGGCTGCGACTCAGCAGTTCTTC.

This clonotype was seen repeatedly, ten times or more. The chain recombines TRBV24-1 with TRBJ2-1; D is unclear. There are 14 residues in the CDR3. CDR1 KGHDR and CDR2 SFDVKD come from the germline V gene. V was clipped by 2 bases and J by 4 bases, with 8 bases between them. CDR3 region: CATSDSSGYNEQFF. Written as DNA, the CDR3 is TGTGCCACCAGTGATTCTTCCGGTTACAATGAGCAGTTCTTC.

The sample holds a few counts of this clonotype. The chain is built from TRBV13 and TRBJ1-4; D call uncertain. The germline V gene has CDR1 PRHDT and CDR2 FYEKMQ (reference sequence). Deletions cut 4 bases from V and 7 bases from J, with 13 bases between. This CDR3 region has 14 residues. In nucleotides, the CDR3 is TGTGCCAGCAGCTCCAGAAGTGGGATTGAAAAACTGTTTTTT. It encodes CASSSRSGIEKLFF.

This clonotype was seen many times. The chain joins TRBV7-2 to TRBJ2-7, with D possibly being TRBD2 (5 bases). The CDR3 extends over 15 amino acids. Germline V gene data show CDR1 as SGHTA and CDR2 as FQGNSA. V shed 2 bases and J shed 0 bases, with 11 bases lying between them. CDR3 in DNA: TGTGCCAGCAGCTTATTCGTTGGGAGCTCCTACGAGCAGTACTTC. Translation: CASSLFVGSSYEQYF.

A few counts support this clonotype. The chain carries TRBV6-5 and TRBJ2-1, with 14 positions matching TRBD2. The CDR3 runs to 21 residues. Germline V gene sequence: CDR1 MNHEY, CDR2 SVGAGI. With V trimmed by 7 bases and J by 0 bases, 17 bases remained unmatched. The CDR3 DNA reads TGTGCCAGCAAGCTCCCCCTCGGACTAGCGGGAGGTTCGAACTCCTACAATGAGCAGTTCTTC. Amino acid sequence: CASKLPLGLAGGSNSYNEQFF.

This clonotype was recorded many times. V is TRBV28 and J is TRBJ2-7; D tentatively reads TRBD1 or TRBD2 (6 bases each). CDR1 and CDR2 from the germline V gene are MDHEN and SYDVKM. Trimming left V 5 bases short and J 6 bases short, with 17 bases between. The CDR3 has 14 residues. The CDR3 DNA reads as TGTGCCAGCAGTGAACAGGGAAGGGAGGCCGAGCAGTACTTC. Its translation: CASSEQGREAEQYF.

This clonotype was seen ten or more times. This chain uses TRBV6-1 with TRBJ2-5; 10 bases are shared with TRBD2. Per the germline V gene, CDR1 is MNHNS and CDR2 is SASEGT. V was pared by 6 bases and J by 5 bases, with 6 bases of the junction left unmatched. The CDR3 has 14 amino acids. The chain's CDR3 is CASSPSGRQETQYF. CDR3 in DNA: TGTGCCAGCAGCCCTAGCGGGAGACAGGAGACCCAGTACTTC.

This sequence joins TRBV7-2 and TRBJ2-1; 9 bases fit TRBD1. V dropped 5 bases and J dropped 7; count of bases not matched to a gene: 9. The CDR3 runs to 15 residues. Germline V gene data show CDR1 as SGHTA and CDR2 as FQGNSA. CDR3 in DNA: TGTGCCAGCAGCCTCCGCGGACAGGGGCGGAATGAGCAGTTCTTC. This codes for CASSLRGQGRNEQFF.

The genes are TRBV25-1 and TRBJ1-1, with D perhaps matching TRBD1 (6 bases). V was shortened by 11 bases and J by 4 bases, with 17 bases between the two germline ends. Per germline, CDR1 MGHDK and CDR2 SYGVNS. This CDR3 comprises 13 residues. The CDR3: CAAAGAGVTEAFF. The CDR3 nucleotides read TGTGCCGCCGCGGGGGCTGGGGTCACTGAAGCTTTCTTT.

The chain is built from TRBV20-1 and TRBJ2-2; possible D gene TRBD1, 6 bases. CDR3 size: 17 residues. V was shortened by 2 bases and J by 0 bases, with 16 bases between the two germline ends. Germline V gene sequence: CDR1 DFQATT, CDR2 SNEGSKA (reference sequence). Here the CDR3 DNA reads TGCAGTGCTAGACTCCGGGACACTCCCGCGAACACCGGGGAGCTGTTTTTT. It is translated as CSARLRDTPANTGELFF.

The table lists this clonotype with a few counts. One end of the junction does not line up with germline, which may come from a read error. The chain employs TRBV5-6 and TRBJ2-7; tentatively, D is TRBD2 (6 bases). The CDR3 covers 15 residues. The germline gives CDR1 SGHDT, CDR2 YYEEEE. CDR3 sequence reads: CASGFQRTTLYEQYF. CDR3 coding DNA: TGTGCCAGCGGCTTCCAACGGACTACTCTCTACGAGCAGTACTTC.

The rearrangement links TRBV5-4 to TRBJ1-2; a weak D match, TRBD1 (5 bases). The CDR3 runs to 14 residues. Germline CDR1 is SGHNT and CDR2 is YYREEE (reference sequence). V lost 4 bases and J lost 4, with 14 bases in between. The CDR3, as DNA: TGTGCCAGCAGCCTGGGGCCAGGCGTCTATGGCTACACCTTC. Its protein product is CASSLGPGVYGYTF.

The V gene is TRBV9, the J gene TRBJ2-5; the match to TRBD2 covers 14 bases. Germline CDR1 SGDLS, CDR2 YYNGEE. The CDR3 extends over 17 amino acids. Trimming removed 5 bases from V and 5 bases from J; junction bases left unmatched: 11. This chain's CDR3 is CASSSTSGRAGLETQYF. The CDR3 coding sequence is TGTGCCAGCAGTTCGACTAGCGGGAGGGCGGGTCTCGAGACCCAGTACTTC.

The gene calls are TRBV25-1 and TRBJ2-2; a possible D gene is TRBD1 (6 bases). Between the trimmed V and J ends, which lost 1 base and 3 bases, there was a span of 6 bases. This CDR3 has 14 residues. Germline CDR1 is MGHDK and CDR2 is SYGVNS. CDR3 protein: CASSESGDTGELFF. For the CDR3, the DNA is TGTGCCAGCAGTGAATCAGGGGACACCGGGGAGCTGTTTTTT.

The chain uses TRBV13 and TRBJ2-7; 8 nucleotides align to TRBD1. V lost 5 bases to trimming and J lost 1 base; unmatched junction nucleotides: 1. Germline V gene lookup returns CDR1 PRHDT and CDR2 FYEKMQ (reference sequence). The CDR3 has 13 amino acids. CDR3 bases: TGTGCCAGCAGCGGGGACAGGTCCTACGAGCAGTACTTC. Translated: CASSGDRSYEQYF.

This clonotype was seen only a few times. A junction boundary mismatches the germline segment, possibly from a read error. This chain uses TRBV5-5 with TRBJ2-1; D is undetermined. The CDR3 is 15 amino acids. Germline-derived CDR1 and CDR2 are SGHKS and YYEKEE (reference sequence). This CDR3 reads CASSLSDGSYNEHFF. The CDR3 coding sequence is TGTGCCAGCAGCTTGTCTGACGGAAGCTACAATGAGCACTTCTTC.

This clonotype was picked up a small number of times. The chain uses TRBV14 and TRBJ2-5; perhaps TRBD2 as D (5 bases). CDR3 size: 13 residues. The V end was cut by 4 bases, the J end by 4 bases, with 10 bases between. CDR1 is SGHDN and CDR2 is FVKESK in the germline V gene. CDR3 in amino acids: CASSRRELETQYF. CDR3 coding DNA: TGTGCCAGCAGCCGTAGGGAGTTAGAGACCCAGTACTTC. Using reference TRBV14 and TRBJ2-5 for the parts outside the CDR3, the full variable domain is EAGVTQFPSHSVIEKGQTVTLRCDPISGHDNLYWYRRVMGKEIKFLLHFVKESKQDESGMPNNRFLAERTGGTYSTLKVQPAELEDSGVYFCASSRRELETQYFGPGTRLLVL.

V gene TRBV20-1 combines with J gene TRBJ2-7, with 12 positions matching TRBD2. CDR3 size: 22 residues. Germline V gene sequence: CDR1 DFQATT, CDR2 SNEGSKA (reference sequence). J was trimmed by 2 bases and V by 3 bases; bases with no gene match: 26. The CDR3 here is CSARTLERRRESTSGRTYEQYF. For the CDR3, the DNA is TGCAGTGCTAGGACCTTGGAACGGAGACGCGAATCGACTAGCGGGAGAACCTACGAGCAGTACTTC.